This TCR beta chain emerged from a study of blood T cells in healthy people across ages. Study-level background: Template switching picked up about one barcoded beta molecule for each two T cells.

Sample-barcoded 5' priming and a J-beta primer mix drove a second PCR of roughly 6 to 12 cycles. Via MiXCR, TCRdb re-called the 5' RACE reads, giving one row per CDR3 protein. This table holds 1.5 million or so distinct CDR3 sequences, roughly 43% found once. Isolated per sample were at least 7 million PBMCs. Remarks on this clonotype: A much more abundant neighbour one base away suggests this may be a read error.

V was clipped by 0 bases and J by 8 bases, with 5 bases between them. This CDR3 region has 12 residues. Germline V gene lookup returns CDR1 SGHNT and CDR2 YENEEA. This chain links TRBV11-3 with TRBJ2-1; D unclear. Sequencing was carried out using blood. The source of this sequence is a woman between 18 and 29 years old in good health. CDR3: CASSLDCDEQFF. The CDR3 nucleotides are TGTGCCAGCAGCTTAGATTGCGATGAGCAGTTCTTC.